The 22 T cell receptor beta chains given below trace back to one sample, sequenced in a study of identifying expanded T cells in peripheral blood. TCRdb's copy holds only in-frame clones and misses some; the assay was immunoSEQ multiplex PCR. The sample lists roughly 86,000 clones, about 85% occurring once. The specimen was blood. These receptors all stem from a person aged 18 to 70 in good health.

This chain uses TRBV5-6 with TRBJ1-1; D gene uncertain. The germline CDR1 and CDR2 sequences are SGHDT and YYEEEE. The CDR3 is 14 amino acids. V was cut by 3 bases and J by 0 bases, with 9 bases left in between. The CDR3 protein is CASSSGLMNTEAFF. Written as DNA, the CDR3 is TGTGCCAGCAGCTCGGGTCTCATGAACACTGAAGCTTTCTTT.

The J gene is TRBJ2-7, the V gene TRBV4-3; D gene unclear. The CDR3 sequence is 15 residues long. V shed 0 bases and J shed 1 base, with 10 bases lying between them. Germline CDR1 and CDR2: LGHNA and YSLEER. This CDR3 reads CASSQDLGGSYEQYF. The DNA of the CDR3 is TGCGCCAGCAGCCAAGATCTTGGCGGATCCTACGAGCAGTACTTC.

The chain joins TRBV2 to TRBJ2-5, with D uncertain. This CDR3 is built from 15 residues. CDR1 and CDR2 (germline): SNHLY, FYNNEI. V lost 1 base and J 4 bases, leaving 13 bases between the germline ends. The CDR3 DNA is TGTGCCAGCAGTGAAGACCACGGTCGGCTAGAGACCCAGTACTTC. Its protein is CASSEDHGRLETQYF. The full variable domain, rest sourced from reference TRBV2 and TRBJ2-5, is EPEVTQTPSHQVTQMGQEVILRCVPISNHLYFYWYRQILGQKVEFLVSFYNNEISEKSEIFDDQFSVERPDGSNFTLKIRSTKLEDSAMYFCASSEDHGRLETQYFGPGTRLLVL.

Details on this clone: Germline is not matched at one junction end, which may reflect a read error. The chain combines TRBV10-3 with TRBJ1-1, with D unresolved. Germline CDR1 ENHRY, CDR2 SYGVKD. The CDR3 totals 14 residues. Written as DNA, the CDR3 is TGTGCCAGTAAGAGGATTAACATGAACACTGAAGCCTTCTTT. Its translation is CASKRINMNTEAFF.

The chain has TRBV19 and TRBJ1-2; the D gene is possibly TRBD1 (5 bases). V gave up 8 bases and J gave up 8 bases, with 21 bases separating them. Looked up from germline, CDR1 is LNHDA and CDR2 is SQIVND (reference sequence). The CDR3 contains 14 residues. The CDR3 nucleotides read TGTGCCAGTCAAGGGGCGGCGAGGGAGAGGGGCTACACCTTC. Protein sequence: CASQGAARERGYTF.

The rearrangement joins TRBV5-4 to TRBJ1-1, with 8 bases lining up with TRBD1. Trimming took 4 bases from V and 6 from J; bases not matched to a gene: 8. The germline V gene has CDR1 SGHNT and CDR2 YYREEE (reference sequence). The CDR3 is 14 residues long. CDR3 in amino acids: CASSPGTGLPEAFF. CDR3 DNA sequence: TGTGCCAGCAGCCCCGGGACAGGTCTCCCTGAAGCTTTCTTT.

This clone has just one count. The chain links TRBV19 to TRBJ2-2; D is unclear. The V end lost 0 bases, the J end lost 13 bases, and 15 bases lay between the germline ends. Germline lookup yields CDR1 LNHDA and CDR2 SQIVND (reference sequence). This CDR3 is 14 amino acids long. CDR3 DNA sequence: TGTGCCAGTAGTATAGATCCGGGTACGGTTTGGCTGTTTTTT. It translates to CASSIDPGTVWLFF.

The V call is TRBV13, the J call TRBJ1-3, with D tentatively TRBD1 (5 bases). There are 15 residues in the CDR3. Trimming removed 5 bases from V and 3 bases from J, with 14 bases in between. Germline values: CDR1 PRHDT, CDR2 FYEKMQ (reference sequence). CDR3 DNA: TGTGCCAGCAGCCCTAGTAGGGGCGGTGGAAACACCATATATTTT. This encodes CASSPSRGGGNTIYF.

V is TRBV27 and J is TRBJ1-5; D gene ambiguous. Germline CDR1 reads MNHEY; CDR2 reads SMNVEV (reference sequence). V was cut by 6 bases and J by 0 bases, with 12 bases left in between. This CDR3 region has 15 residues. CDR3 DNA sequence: TGTGCCAGCAGCCCCCTTGGGAATAGCAATCAGCCCCAGCATTTT. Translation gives CASSPLGNSNQPQHF.

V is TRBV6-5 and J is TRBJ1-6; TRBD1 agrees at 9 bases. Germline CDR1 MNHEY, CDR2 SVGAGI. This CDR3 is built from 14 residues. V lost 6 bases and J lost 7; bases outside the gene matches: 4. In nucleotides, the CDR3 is TGTGCCAGCAGATGGGACAGGGAAAATTCACCCCTCCACTTT. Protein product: CASRWDRENSPLHF.

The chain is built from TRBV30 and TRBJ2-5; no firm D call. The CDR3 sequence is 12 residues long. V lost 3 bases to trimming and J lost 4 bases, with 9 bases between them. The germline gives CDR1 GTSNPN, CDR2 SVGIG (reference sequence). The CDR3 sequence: CAWRSGLETQYF. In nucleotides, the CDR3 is TGTGCCTGGAGGTCAGGTCTAGAGACCCAGTACTTC.

The CDR3 loop reads CASSNEGGSEQYF. The CDR3 region has the DNA TGTGCCAGCAGTAACGAGGGGGGGTCCGAGCAGTACTTC. The chain couples TRBV6-6 to TRBJ2-7; perhaps TRBD2 as D (7 bases). Per the germline V gene, CDR1 is MNHNY and CDR2 is SVGAGI (reference sequence). The V gene lost 5 bases and the J gene lost 6 bases, with 14 bases spanning the gap. This CDR3 spans 13 amino acids.

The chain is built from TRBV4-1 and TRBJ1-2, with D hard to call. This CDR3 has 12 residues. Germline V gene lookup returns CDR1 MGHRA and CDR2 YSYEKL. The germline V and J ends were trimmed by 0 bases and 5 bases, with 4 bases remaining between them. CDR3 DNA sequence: TGCGCCAGCAGCCAAGAAAAGTATGGCTACACCTTC. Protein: CASSQEKYGYTF.

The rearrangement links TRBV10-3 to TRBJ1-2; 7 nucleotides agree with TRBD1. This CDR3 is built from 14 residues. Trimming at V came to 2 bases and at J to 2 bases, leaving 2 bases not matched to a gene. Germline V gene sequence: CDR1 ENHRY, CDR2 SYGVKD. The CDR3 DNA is TGTGCCATCAGTGAGACAGGGGCGAACTATGGCTACACCTTC. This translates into CAISETGANYGYTF.

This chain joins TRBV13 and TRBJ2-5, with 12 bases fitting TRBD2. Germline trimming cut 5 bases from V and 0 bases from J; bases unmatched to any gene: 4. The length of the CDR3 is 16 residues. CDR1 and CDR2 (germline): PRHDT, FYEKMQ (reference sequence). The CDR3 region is CASSRRLAGDQETQYF. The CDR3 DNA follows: TGTGCCAGCAGCCGGCGACTAGCGGGGGACCAAGAGACCCAGTACTTC.

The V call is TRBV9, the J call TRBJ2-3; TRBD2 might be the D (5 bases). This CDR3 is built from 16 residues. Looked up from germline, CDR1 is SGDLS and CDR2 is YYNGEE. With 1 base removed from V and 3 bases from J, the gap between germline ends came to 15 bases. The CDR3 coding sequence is TGTGCCAGCAGCGTAAGATCCGGGGATAGAACAGATACGCAGTATTTT. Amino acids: CASSVRSGDRTDTQYF.

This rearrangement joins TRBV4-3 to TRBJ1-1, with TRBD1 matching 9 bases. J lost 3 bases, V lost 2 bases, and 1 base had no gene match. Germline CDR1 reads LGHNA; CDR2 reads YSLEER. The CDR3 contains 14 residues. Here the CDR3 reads CASSQTGGYTEAFF. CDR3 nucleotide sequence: TGCGCCAGCAGCCAAACAGGGGGCTACACTGAAGCTTTCTTT.

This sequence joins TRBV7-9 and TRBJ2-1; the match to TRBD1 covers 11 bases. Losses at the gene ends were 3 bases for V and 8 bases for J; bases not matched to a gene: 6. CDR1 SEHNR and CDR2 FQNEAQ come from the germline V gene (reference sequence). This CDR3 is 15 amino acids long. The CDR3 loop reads CASSFSGTGGDEQFF. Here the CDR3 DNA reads TGTGCCAGCAGCTTCAGTGGGACAGGGGGGGATGAGCAGTTCTTC.

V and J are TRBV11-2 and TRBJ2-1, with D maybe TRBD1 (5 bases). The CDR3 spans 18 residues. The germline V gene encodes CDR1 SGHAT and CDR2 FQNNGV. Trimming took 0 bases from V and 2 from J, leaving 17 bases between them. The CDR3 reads CASSLDQRRGAAYNEQFF. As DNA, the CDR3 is TGTGCCAGCAGCTTAGATCAAAGAAGGGGTGCGGCCTACAATGAGCAGTTCTTC.

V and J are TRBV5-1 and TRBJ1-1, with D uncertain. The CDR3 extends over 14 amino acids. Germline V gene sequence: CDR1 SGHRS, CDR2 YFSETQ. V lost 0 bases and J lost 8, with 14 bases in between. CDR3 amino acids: CASSLGREFAEAFF. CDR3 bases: TGCGCCAGCAGCTTGGGTCGGGAGTTCGCCGAAGCTTTCTTT.

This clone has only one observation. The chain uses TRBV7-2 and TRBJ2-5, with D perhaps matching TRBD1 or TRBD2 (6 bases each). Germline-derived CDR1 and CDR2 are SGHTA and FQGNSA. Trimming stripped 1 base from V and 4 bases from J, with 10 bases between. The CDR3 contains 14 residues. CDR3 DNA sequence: TGTGCCAGCAGCTTAGGAGGGGGGCGAGAGACCCAGTACTTC. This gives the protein CASSLGGGRETQYF.

CDR3 sequence (DNA): TGTGCCAGTAGTAGGGGAGCCACTTACCAAGAGACCCAGTACTTC. This codes for CASSRGATYQETQYF. The chain recombines TRBV19 with TRBJ2-5, with D maybe TRBD2 (5 bases). V lost 4 bases, J lost 0 bases, and 12 bases lay in between. The germline V gene encodes CDR1 LNHDA and CDR2 SQIVND (reference sequence). This CDR3 has 15 amino acids.